This entry is about one T cell receptor beta chain. V shed 1 base and J shed 9 bases, with 21 bases lying between them. CDR1 and CDR2 from the germline V gene are SGHNT and YYREEE (reference sequence). This CDR3 is 16 amino acids long. The PCR contained 60 Vbeta and 13 Jbeta primers. The protocol was immunoSEQ multiplex PCR, while the TCRdb copy is restricted to in-frame clones and leaves out a portion. The sample shows 150,000 to 200,000 clones, 79% of them seen only once. This record comes from a study of cytomegalovirus exposure and HLA in healthy donors. The sequencing sample was made of PBMCs. The sequence was obtained from a woman aged 45-65 years in good health and CMV-seronegative. The rearrangement uses TRBV5-4 and TRBJ2-3; D is perhaps TRBD2 (6 bases). The CDR3 loop reads CASSLILEGRAPTQYF. The CDR3 nucleotides read TGTGCCAGCAGCTTGATCTTGGAGGGACGGGCACCGACGCAGTATTTT. Variable domain in full (rest from reference TRBV5-4 and TRBJ2-3): ETGVTQSPTHLIKTRGQQVTLRCSSQSGHNTVSWYQQALGQGPQFIFQYYREEENGRGNFPPRFSGLQFPNYSSELNVNALELDDSALYLCASSLILEGRAPTQYFGPGTRLTVL.